Listed here is a single TCR beta chain. The antigen is not known. TCRdb re-derived calls from the reads in MiXCR, one entry per CDR3 protein. In the table there are under 500,000 distinct CDR3 sequences, about 44% of which are singletons. The source of the sample is a study of T cell repertoires in cytomegalovirus infection. As for the study in general: Carrying CMV and the relevant HLA type showed in public TCR beta signatures.

The clonotype originates from a human donor in good health (CMV status not recorded). Some clones in this sample may be carry-over from other donors' samples. The sequences come from cultured PBMCs, collected from culture after CMV antigen stimulation.

CDR3 DNA: TGTGCCAGCAGCCTGGACAGGGGAAATAGCTACACCTTC. This gives the protein CASSLDRGNSYTF. V and J are TRBV12-3 or TRBV12-4 and TRBJ1-2, with 9 nucleotides matching TRBD1. CDR3 length equals 13 residues. V lost 6 bases, J lost 9 bases, and 8 bases stayed unmatched.